The source of this T cell receptor beta chain is a study of shared clonotypes between healthy human individuals (dated by TCRdb to 2020 to 2022). Study-wide context: A few men and a couple of women, aged 18 to 49 years, made up the cohort. To increase sequencing depth and limit assay-specific biases, different laboratories used diverse techniques to prepare libraries and sequence TCR repertoires. Leukapheresis yielded between about 0.9 and 10 billion PBMCs per donor. To estimate repertoire size and how much clonotypes are shared between individuals, the study performed deep sequencing of blood TCR repertoires from five healthy adults. For each donor, CD4 naive and CD4 memory were each run on three plates, CD8 naive on two plates, and CD8 memory on one plate. General conclusions and limits of the study: Incomplete sequencing was indicated by rarefaction of sorted-subset datasets, despite the large sequencing depth. The genetic and exposure-history diversity represented was limited by the small number of donors. Compared with non-shared clonotypes, the clonotypes found in all four sorted-subset donors had higher generation probabilities. About 5% of naive CD4, more than 3% of naive CD8, 2% to 2.5% of memory CD4, and 0.4% of memory CD8 clonotypes were shared across several donors. Pairwise subsampling led to the expectation that sequencing depth would affect the degree of clonotype sharing among donors. Only blood was sampled, and tissue TCR repertoires likely differ from those in blood. Estimated clonotype richness was generally larger for naive than for memory subsets.

With respect to this clone: What this receptor recognizes is not known. Base quality data are lacking; no much larger clone is found one base away.

The donors were healthy, HIV-negative adults with no recently reported acute infections or vaccinations. Every donor was a Caucasian adult living in Nashville, Tennessee, USA. CD4+ T cells were enriched by magnetic negative selection, after which naive cells were positively selected on CD45RA and the negative fraction was taken as the memory subset. Blood was collected by leukapheresis, and PBMCs were isolated by Ficoll-Histopaque density gradient centrifugation and then cryopreserved in liquid nitrogen vapor phase. Purity and quantity of every magnetically sorted T cell population were checked by analytical flow cytometry. Genomic DNA was isolated from every sorted fraction and measured by UV absorbance on a Nanodrop 2000c. V drops 0 bases and J drops 3 bases, leaving 12 bases in between. The CDR3 covers 15 residues, taking in both the cysteine and the phenylalanine. Only CDR3 DNA remains: 45 bases, in frame from the first base. The germline V gene (reference sequence) provides CDR1 MNHEY and CDR2 SMNVEV.

TCR CDR3 regions were amplified from genomic DNA by multiplex PCR using the deep immunoSEQ assay. Genomic DNA extracted from each cell subset was distributed evenly over all wells of several immunoSEQ 96-well plates, and each plate served as one replicate. For sorted subsets, each replicate PCR was loaded with approximately 0.2 ug genomic DNA, equivalent to roughly 30,000 T cell genomes. Purified libraries were quantified with a Qubit 3.0 fluorometer, sized on a Bioanalyzer 2100, and re-quantified with the KAPA Library Quantification kit. Each immunoSEQ 96-well plate was sequenced on its own single-read 150-cycle Illumina NextSeq 550 flow cell. Processing in the source paper ran as follows. Because only junctional sequences without quality scores were contained in the immunoSEQ output, filtering matching that applied to full-length reads could not be performed. Sequences were annotated with PyIR, a Python wrapper for IgBLAST v1.9, and V/J genes and CDR3 were assigned using IMGT germline references. Any read was removed if the V/J assignment was weak (E-value above 1e-6), the CDR3 was missing, or the read contained stop codons, out-of-frame junctions, or ambiguous translated residues. V3J clonotypes were defined by identical inferred V gene, J gene, and CDR3 amino acid sequence. Percentage overlap between repertoires was computed as shared unique clonotypes divided by the size of the smaller repertoire. RTK rarefaction, the Chao1 estimator, and Recon v2.1 estimates of unobserved clonotypes were used to assess repertoire richness. For all TCRbeta clonotypes obtained by the gDNA method from a handful of donors, generation probabilities were computed with OLGA. The table comes from immuneACCESS by way of TCRdb, which keeps in-frame sequences with V and J called. Part of the clones is missing from these tables; in studies checked, under half for an unresolved V gene and the rest for unknown reasons. Clonal size and the V and J genes are those of that table, whereas D and trimming came from the DNA. This sample is represented by 2 million or so clones; roughly 94% of them were singletons. Together, the top ten hold under 0.15% of the sample.

Sequencing was done on a sample of naive CD4+ T cells sorted from blood. Per the publication, the cell subset or site label means: CD45RA+ positively selected. The TCR comes from a man aged 18 to 29 in good health. The V and J segments used are TRBV27 and TRBJ2-7; possibly the D gene is TRBD2, per 6 matching bases. CDR3 reads: CASSLSGGELYEQYF. The DNA sequence is TGTGCCAGCAGTTTATCTGGCGGGGAGCTCTACGAGCAGTACTTC.